The 25 T cell receptor beta chains presented below share a single source sample, sequenced in a study of blood T cell repertoires in COVID-19. Sequencing used immunoSEQ multiplex PCR; TCRdb keeps in-frame clones, though not all of them. The table shows around 180,000 clones, with roughly four fifths occurring only once. Material: peripheral blood. The receptors stem from a young woman with acute or convalescent COVID-19.

The J gene is TRBJ2-5, the V gene TRBV7-2, with D maybe TRBD2 (6 bases). The CDR3 is made up of 14 amino acids. Trimming cost V 5 bases and J 2 bases, with 12 bases left between them. CDR1 and CDR2 from the germline V gene are SGHTA and FQGNSA. Here the CDR3 DNA reads TGTGCCAGCAGCGGCGGCGGGGAGCAAGAGACCCAGTACTTC. This translates into CASSGGGEQETQYF. The full variable domain, rest sourced from reference TRBV7-2 and TRBJ2-5, is GAGVSQSPSNKVTEKGKDVELRCDPISGHTALYWYRQSLGQGLEFLIYFQGNSAPDKSGLPSDRFSAERTGGSVSTLTIQRTQQEDSAVYLCASSGGGEQETQYFGPGTRLLVL.

This clone was observed a single time. This sequence joins TRBV28 and TRBJ1-4, with D perhaps TRBD1 (5 bases). From germline, CDR1 is MDHEN and CDR2 SYDVKM. This CDR3 is built from 16 residues. V lost 6 bases and J 3 bases, leaving 17 bases between the germline ends. The CDR3 coding sequence is TGTGCCAGCAGCCCCCCCCGGGGGACCCCTAATGAAAAACTGTTTTTT. Translation gives CASSPPRGTPNEKLFF.

The genes are TRBV2 and TRBJ1-3, with D hard to call. The germline V gene encodes CDR1 SNHLY and CDR2 FYNNEI. The CDR3 spans 15 residues. With 7 bases removed from V and 4 bases from J, the gap between germline ends came to 17 bases. The CDR3 sequence: CASTLEGVMGNTIYF. CDR3 in DNA: TGTGCCAGCACCCTTGAGGGAGTGATGGGAAACACCATATATTTT.

The chain joins TRBV28 to TRBJ1-1; no firm D call. The CDR3 totals 16 residues. V was pared by 3 bases and J by 4 bases, with 18 bases between. The germline V gene encodes CDR1 MDHEN and CDR2 SYDVKM. The CDR3 DNA reads as TGTGCCAGCAGTTTCCCCACCGTCGGACGGGGCACTGAAGCTTTCTTT. It encodes CASSFPTVGRGTEAFF.

The CDR3 coding sequence is TGTGCCAGCAGCCCCCTCCGGGTCTATGGCTACACCTTC. This encodes CASSPLRVYGYTF. V is TRBV28 and J is TRBJ1-2, with D unclear. The germline gives CDR1 MDHEN, CDR2 SYDVKM. CDR3 length equals 13 residues. V was clipped by 6 bases and J by 4 bases, with 12 bases between them.

The rearrangement joins TRBV28 to TRBJ1-2; possible D gene TRBD1, 6 bases. CDR1 MDHEN and CDR2 SYDVKM come from the germline V gene. The V gene lost 6 bases and the J gene lost 6 bases, with 17 bases spanning the gap. The CDR3 length is 14 residues. DNA of the CDR3: TGTGCCAGCAGCACCGGACAGACTCTTGATGGCTACACCTTC. Its translation: CASSTGQTLDGYTF.

In this sample, this clone turned up once. This chain joins TRBV4-2 and TRBJ1-5; D gene unclear. V was shortened by 0 bases and J by 2 bases, with 11 bases between the two germline ends. Germline lookup yields CDR1 LGHNA and CDR2 YNFKEQ. The CDR3 covers 16 residues. Here the CDR3 DNA reads TGTGCCAGCAGCCAAGAAGCCCCTCAAGGCAATCAGCCCCAGCATTTT. This sequence encodes CASSQEAPQGNQPQHF.

CDR3 DNA: TGTGCCAGCAGCCCTGGACTAGCGGGAGGAGGGGGTAGAAATGAGCAGTTCTTC. Its translation: CASSPGLAGGGGRNEQFF. The rearrangement links TRBV7-8 to TRBJ2-1, with 14 bases matching TRBD2. Germline trimming cut 5 bases from V and 7 bases from J; bases unmatched to any gene: 13. This CDR3 contains 18 residues. CDR1 is SGHVS, CDR2 FQNEAQ, per germline.

The sample holds a few counts of this clone. The sample contains more than one DNA sequence encoding this CDR3. The chain links TRBV6-5 to TRBJ2-3; 10 positions match TRBD2. This CDR3 has 15 amino acids. V lost 2 bases, J lost 3 bases, and 2 bases stayed unmatched. Germline lookup yields CDR1 MNHEY and CDR2 SVGAGI. The CDR3 here is CASSYGAGGTDTQYF. The CDR3 DNA reads TGTGCCAGCAGTTACGGAGCGGGGGGGACAGATACGCAGTATTTT.

The rearrangement joins TRBV19 to TRBJ1-5, with TRBD1 as a possible D gene (5 bases). Germline CDR1 and CDR2: LNHDA and SQIVND (reference sequence). V lost 6 bases to trimming and J lost 1 base, with 16 bases between them. CDR3 size: 16 residues. As DNA, the CDR3 is TGTGCCAGTAGCCTCGGGCAGGGCCACAGCAATCAGCCCCAGCATTTT. Translation: CASSLGQGHSNQPQHF.

The chain joins TRBV28 to TRBJ2-3; 7 nucleotides agree with TRBD1. The CDR3 has 14 amino acids. The J segment lost 5 bases and the V segment lost 0 bases, leaving 2 bases of the junction unmatched. The germline V gene encodes CDR1 MDHEN and CDR2 SYDVKM. DNA for the CDR3: TGTGCCAGCAGTTTATGGGGACAGAAAGATACGCAGTATTTT. Its protein product is CASSLWGQKDTQYF.

The chain joins TRBV27 to TRBJ1-2; 10 bases are a match to TRBD1. Per germline, CDR1 MNHEY and CDR2 SMNVEV (reference sequence). Germline trimming cut 3 bases from V and 3 bases from J; bases unmatched to any gene: 10. The CDR3 runs 17 residues. The CDR3 DNA follows: TGTGCCAGCAGTTTGAAGACAGGGGGCACCGGCTACTATGGCTACACCTTC. Translated, it gives CASSLKTGGTGYYGYTF.

This chain uses TRBV10-3 with TRBJ2-1; 8 positions agree with TRBD1. This CDR3 is built from 15 residues. Per germline, CDR1 ENHRY and CDR2 SYGVKD. Trimming cost V 10 bases and J 4 bases; bases outside gene matches: 12. DNA of the CDR3: TGTGCCACCAACGGGGACAGGCGGCAATACAATGAGCAGTTCTTC. Translation: CATNGDRRQYNEQFF.

The V call is TRBV18, the J call TRBJ2-4, with 10 bases aligning to TRBD2. V shed 1 base and J 2 bases; nucleotides not matched to a gene: 5. The CDR3 sequence is 17 residues long. In germline, CDR1 is KGHSH, CDR2 LQKENI. For the CDR3, the DNA is TGTGCCAGCTCACCACTTTCTAGCGGGAGACCCAAAAACATTCAGTACTTC. Translation gives CASSPLSSGRPKNIQYF.

The CDR3 coding sequence is TGTGCCAGCAGCCCGACTAATAACAATGAGCAGTTCTTC. It is translated as CASSPTNNNEQFF. V usage is TRBV7-3 and J usage is TRBJ2-1; D possibly corresponds to TRBD2 (5 bases). Germline assignment: CDR1 SGHTA and CDR2 FQGTGA. The CDR3 runs to 13 residues. V dropped 5 bases and J dropped 5 bases, with 10 bases sitting between them.

The sample holds a few counts of this clone. V is TRBV15 and J is TRBJ2-2; 16 bases line up with TRBD2. Germline lookup yields CDR1 LNHNV and CDR2 YYDKDF (reference sequence). After removal of 4 bases from V and 5 bases from J, the junction contained 7 bases not matched to a gene. The CDR3 has 18 residues. CDR3 loop: CATSNSGTSGRGTGELFF. The DNA of the CDR3 is TGTGCCACCAGCAATTCCGGGACTAGCGGGAGGGGGACCGGGGAGCTGTTTTTT.

The DNA for the CDR3 is TGTGCCAGCAGCGTAGCGGTGGCCGGGGAGCTGTTTTTT. The encoded protein is CASSVAVAGELFF. J is TRBJ2-2 and V is TRBV9; D gene ambiguous. V was cut by 0 bases and J by 6 bases, with 6 bases left in between. The CDR3 runs to 13 residues. Germline V gene data show CDR1 as SGDLS and CDR2 as YYNGEE. Full variable domain (missing parts from reference TRBV9 and TRBJ2-2): DSGVTQTPKHLITATGQRVTLRCSPRSGDLSVYWYQQSLDQGLQFLIQYYNGEERAKGNILERFSAQQFPDLHSELNLSSLELGDSALYFCASSVAVAGELFFGEGSRLTVL.

The J gene is TRBJ2-1, the V gene TRBV7-2; no firm D call. V lost 5 bases, J lost 6 bases, and 14 bases lay in between. This CDR3 has 14 residues. Germline CDR1 is SGHTA and CDR2 is FQGNSA. The CDR3 region is CASSPIARGNEQFF. The CDR3 DNA sequence: TGTGCCAGCAGCCCCATCGCAAGAGGCAATGAGCAGTTCTTC.

This rearrangement joins TRBV7-2 to TRBJ1-3; 8 bases map to TRBD1. Germline trimming cut 5 bases from V and 4 bases from J; bases unmatched to any gene: 10. CDR1 is SGHTA, CDR2 FQGNSA, per germline. The CDR3 totals 16 residues. The CDR3 DNA follows: TGTGCCAGCAGCCGGAACAGGGGGACGGGAGGAAACACCATATATTTT. It translates to CASSRNRGTGGNTIYF.

The chain recombines TRBV28 with TRBJ2-7; D unresolved. The germline gives CDR1 MDHEN, CDR2 SYDVKM. V lost 6 bases and J 3 bases, leaving 12 bases between the germline ends. The CDR3 runs 13 residues. The CDR3, as DNA: TGTGCCAGCAGGGCAGCAGGATTCTACGAGCAGTACTTC. It codes for CASRAAGFYEQYF.

This sequence joins TRBV19 and TRBJ2-5; the D is unclear. Trimming took off 5 bases at V and 5 bases at J, with 9 bases between the two ends. This CDR3 comprises 12 residues. Per germline, CDR1 LNHDA and CDR2 SQIVND (reference sequence). The CDR3 DNA follows: TGTGCCAGTAGTTTTGGGCGTGAGACCCAGTACTTC. Translated, it gives CASSFGRETQYF.

This clone was detected once. The rearrangement joins TRBV28 to TRBJ1-1, with no clear D. This CDR3 has 12 amino acids. Trimming removed 8 bases from V and 6 bases from J, with 13 bases in between. Germline CDR1 and CDR2: MDHEN and SYDVKM. CDR3 residues: CASLHEGPEAFF. The CDR3 nucleotides read TGTGCCAGCCTACACGAGGGCCCTGAAGCTTTCTTT.

In this sample, this clone turned up a few times. The gene calls are TRBV5-4 and TRBJ2-7; no clear D. V shed 1 base and J shed 7 bases, with 15 bases lying between them. Looked up from germline, CDR1 is SGHNT and CDR2 is YYREEE (reference sequence). The CDR3 covers 14 residues. The CDR3, as DNA: TGTGCCAGCAGCTTGATAGAGGCGGATGGGGAGCAGTACTTC. Amino acid sequence: CASSLIEADGEQYF.

The chain recombines TRBV6-5 with TRBJ2-7, with 7 bases lining up with TRBD1. The CDR3 runs to 15 residues. The trim removed 0 bases at V and 1 base at J, leaving 3 bases unmatched. Germline loops: CDR1 MNHEY, CDR2 SVGAGI. CDR3 loop: CASSYSRGLSYEQYF. In DNA, the CDR3 is TGTGCCAGCAGTTACTCAAGGGGGCTGTCCTACGAGCAGTACTTC.

This sequence joins TRBV5-1 and TRBJ1-1, with 7 bases fitting TRBD1. Germline V CDR1 and CDR2: SGHRS, YFSETQ. This CDR3 has 15 amino acids. The trim removed 0 bases at V and 1 base at J, leaving 3 bases unmatched. CDR3 in amino acids: CASSLATGKNTEAFF. In nucleotides, the CDR3 is TGCGCCAGCAGCTTGGCGACAGGGAAGAACACTGAAGCTTTCTTT.